This T cell receptor (beta chain) was recorded in a study of PD-1 blockade in classical Hodgkin lymphoma. Clones were read by immunoSEQ multiplex PCR, and TCRdb kept only the in-frame ones, dropping some. The sample records approximately 52,000 clones, approximately 89% being singletons. V lost 5 bases, J lost 5 bases, and 18 bases lay in between. Per the germline V gene, CDR1 is MGHRA and CDR2 is YSYEKL. The CDR3 is 16 residues long. As to time point: cycle 4 day 1 (C4D1), after 5 to 7 weeks of nivolumab. Every patient had relapsed following autologous stem cell transplantation, and cohorts differed in brentuximab vedotin exposure.

This TCR was recovered from a human donor with classical Hodgkin lymphoma. The chain joins TRBV4-1 to TRBJ2-2, with a possible D match to TRBD2 (7 bases). This specimen was peripheral blood mononuclear cells (PBMCs), taken before the fourth cycle of nivolumab. In DNA form, the CDR3 reads TGCGCCAGCAGCGATTATGGGGGGGCGCGTACCGGGGAGCTGTTTTTT. This sequence encodes CASSDYGGARTGELFF.